The subject of this entry is one T cell receptor beta chain. The antigen is not known. The data were taken from a study of vaccination effects on CD4 cells after COVID-19. V lost 6 bases, J lost 1 base, and 9 bases lay in between. The CDR3 contains 13 residues. The germline V gene has CDR1 SNHLY and CDR2 FYNNEI. After expansion with viral peptide pools in the ViraFEST assay, antigen-specific CD4+ T cells were sequenced. Scientists isolated CD4+ T cells after an approximately ten-day culture period ended. Nobody among the vaccine recipients had prior SARS-CoV-2 infection (nucleocapsid antibodies were negative). Sequencing used immunoSEQ multiplex PCR; TCRdb keeps in-frame clones, though not all of them. The sample lists over 20,000 clones, approximately 69% occurring once.

This sequence joins TRBV2 and TRBJ1-1, with D maybe TRBD1 (5 bases). The source was CD4+ T cells from PBMCs cultured with SARS-CoV-2 spike peptides, collected before COVID-19 vaccination. This TCR came from a human donor who received a COVID-19 vaccine. The CDR3 loop reads CASSQGENTEAFF. CDR3 bases: TGTGCCAGCAGCCAGGGTGAGAACACTGAAGCTTTCTTT.